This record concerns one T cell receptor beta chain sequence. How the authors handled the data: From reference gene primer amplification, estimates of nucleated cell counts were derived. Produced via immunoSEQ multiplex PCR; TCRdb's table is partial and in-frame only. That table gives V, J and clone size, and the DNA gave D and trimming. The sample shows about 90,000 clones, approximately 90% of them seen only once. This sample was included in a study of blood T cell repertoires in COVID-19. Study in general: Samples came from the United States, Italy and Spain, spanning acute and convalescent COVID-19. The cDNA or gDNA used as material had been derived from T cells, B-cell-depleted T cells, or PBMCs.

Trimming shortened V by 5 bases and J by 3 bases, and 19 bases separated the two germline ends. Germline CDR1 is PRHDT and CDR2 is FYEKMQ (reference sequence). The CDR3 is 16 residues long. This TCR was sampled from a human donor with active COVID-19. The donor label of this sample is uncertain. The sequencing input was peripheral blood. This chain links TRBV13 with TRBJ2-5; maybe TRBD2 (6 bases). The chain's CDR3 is CASSRDSSLPKETQYF. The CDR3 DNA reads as TGTGCCAGCAGCCGGGACTCCTCTTTACCGAAAGAGACCCAGTACTTC.